These 2 T cell receptor beta chains originate from one sample sequenced in a study of blood T cell repertoires in COVID-19. Data came from immunoSEQ multiplex PCR; TCRdb stores just in-frame clones and leaves some out. Of roughly 75,000 clones in the sample, 80% were seen once. Material for sequencing was peripheral blood. These receptors all stem from a man aged 45-65 years with COVID-19, enrolled during active disease.

CDR3 protein: CASSQVGRGVYEQYF. In DNA form, the CDR3 reads TGCGCCAGCAGCCAAGTGGGCAGGGGAGTATACGAGCAGTACTTC. The chain has TRBV4-1 and TRBJ2-7; a possible D gene is TRBD1 (6 bases). This CDR3 contains 15 residues. V was cut by 1 base and J by 4 bases, with 14 bases left in between. Per the germline V gene, CDR1 is MGHRA and CDR2 is YSYEKL.

The chain links TRBV2 to TRBJ1-4, with D uncertain. CDR1 and CDR2 (germline): SNHLY, FYNNEI. The V and J ends lost 4 bases and 4 bases respectively, with 7 bases between them. The CDR3 extends over 13 amino acids. CDR3 DNA: TGTGCCAGCAGTGTTCAGATTAATGAAAAACTGTTTTTT. It is translated as CASSVQINEKLFF.